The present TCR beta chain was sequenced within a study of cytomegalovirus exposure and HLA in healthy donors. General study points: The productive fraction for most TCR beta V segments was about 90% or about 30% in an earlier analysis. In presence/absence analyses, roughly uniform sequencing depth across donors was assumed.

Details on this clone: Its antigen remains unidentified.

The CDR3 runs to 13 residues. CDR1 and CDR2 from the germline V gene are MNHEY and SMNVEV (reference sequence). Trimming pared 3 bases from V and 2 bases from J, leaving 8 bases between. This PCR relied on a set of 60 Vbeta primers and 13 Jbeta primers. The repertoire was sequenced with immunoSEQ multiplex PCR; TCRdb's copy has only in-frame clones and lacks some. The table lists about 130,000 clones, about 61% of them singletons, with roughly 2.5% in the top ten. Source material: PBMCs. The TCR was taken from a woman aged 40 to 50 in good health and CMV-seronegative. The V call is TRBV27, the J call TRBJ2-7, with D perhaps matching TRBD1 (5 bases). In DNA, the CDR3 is TGTGCCAGCAGTTTGTGGGGCGCCTACGAGCAGTACTTC. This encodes CASSLWGAYEQYF.